This entry features one T cell receptor (beta chain) sequence. The data are from a study of blood T cell repertoires in COVID-19. About the research overall: The United States, Italy and Spain were the sources of the acute and convalescent COVID-19 samples. The analysed material was cDNA or gDNA that came from T cells, B-cell-depleted T cells, or PBMCs.

Authors' processing steps: Scientists estimated how many nucleated cells there were by amplifying reference gene primers. The data were produced by immunoSEQ multiplex PCR, yet TCRdb's version contains in-frame clones alone and is incomplete. That table furnishes V, J and clone size, whereas the DNA furnished D and trimming. The data hold hundreds of thousands of clones, with around 90% observed a single time. This clonotype originated in a young man with active or convalescent COVID-19. Sequences were obtained from peripheral blood.

The CDR3 sequence is CASRRQRAGSGEQYF. The CDR3 DNA is TGTGCCAGCAGAAGACAGAGAGCGGGCTCGGGCGAGCAGTACTTC. This chain connects TRBV6-5 to TRBJ2-7; D is possibly TRBD2 (6 bases). V was shortened by 6 bases and J by 6 bases, with 21 bases between the two germline ends. Looked up from germline, CDR1 is MNHEY and CDR2 is SVGAGI. The CDR3 contains 15 residues.